This entry lists 5 T cell receptor beta chains sequenced from one sample in a study of CD8 T cells in ankylosing spondylitis. MiXCR, applied by TCRdb to the 5' RACE reads, yields one record per CDR3 protein. Of 200,000 to 300,000 distinct CDR3 sequences listed, roughly a quarter are singletons. Sequencing used blood, either unsorted or a sorted T cell fraction (not recorded which). The receptors derive from a male donor with ankylosing spondylitis or in good health (not recorded which).

At least ten counts were recorded for this clonotype. CDR3 region: CASSLDLRPGNDISGANVLTF. The DNA for the CDR3 is TGTGCCAGCAGCTTAGACCTTAGGCCAGGGAATGATATCTCTGGGGCCAACGTCCTGACTTTC. The J gene is TRBJ2-6, the V gene TRBV7-6; possibly TRBD1 for D (5 bases). There are 21 residues in the CDR3. CDR1 is SGHVS, CDR2 FNYEAQ, per germline. With 1 base removed from V and 0 bases from J, the gap between germline ends came to 22 bases.

In its sample, this clonotype was seen a few times. The J gene is TRBJ2-3, the V gene TRBV30, with TRBD2 matching over 7 bases. V shed 0 bases and J 2 bases; nucleotides not matched to a gene: 2. This CDR3 comprises 14 residues. The V gene's germline CDR1 is GTSNPN and CDR2 SVGIG (reference sequence). The CDR3 is CAWSVGGDTDTQYF. The CDR3 DNA is TGTGCCTGGAGTGTGGGGGGGGACACAGATACGCAGTATTTT.

This clonotype has a count of ten or more. The rearrangement uses TRBV12-3 or TRBV12-4 and TRBJ2-1, with 7 bases that match TRBD1. With V trimmed by 4 bases and J by 6 bases, 0 bases remained unmatched. The CDR3 covers 12 residues. The CDR3 protein is CASSSGGNEQFF. For the CDR3, the DNA is TGTGCCAGCAGTTCAGGGGGCAATGAGCAGTTCTTC.

This chain connects TRBV20-1 to TRBJ2-1; possible D gene TRBD1, 6 bases. The CDR3 consists of 14 residues. Germline V lookup: CDR1 DFQATT, CDR2 SNEGSKA (reference sequence). Between the trimmed V and J ends, which lost 6 bases and 5 bases, there was a span of 17 bases. CDR3 sequence reads: CSAPQGIRDNEQFF. For the CDR3, the DNA is TGCAGTGCACCACAGGGTATTAGAGACAATGAGCAGTTCTTC.

The rearrangement links TRBV15 to TRBJ2-3; 7 bases are shared with TRBD1. The CDR3 runs to 15 residues. Germline V gives CDR1 LNHNV, CDR2 YYDKDF (reference sequence). J gave up 0 bases and V 6 bases, and 6 bases lay outside the gene matches. CDR3 bases: TGTGCCACCAGGGATAAGGGGGCAAGCACAGATACGCAGTATTTT. Its translation: CATRDKGASTDTQYF.